This TCR beta chain was profiled in a study of blood T cells in healthy people across ages. Overall study results and limits: The recorded TCR beta diversity per million T cells decreased in a roughly linear manner with age. CMV status of donors was unknown, possibly confounding expanded clonotype changes.

V shed 10 bases, J shed 2 bases, and the junction held 7 bases outside the gene matches. The CDR3 spans 13 residues. Germline V gene lookup returns CDR1 MNHNS and CDR2 SASEGT. This clonotype was observed a few times. Its matching antigen is unknown. Next came a second PCR, run for roughly 6 to 11 cycles, which used a sample-barcoded 5' primer along with a J-beta primer mix. TCRdb used MiXCR to reprocess the 5' RACE reads, holding one entry per CDR3 protein. The repertoire has about 1.6 million distinct CDR3 sequences, 34% of them found once; the top ten carry 11%. The rearrangement links TRBV6-1 to TRBJ1-1; 7 bases fit TRBD1. The sequencing input was blood. The clonotype comes from a woman younger than 45 in good health. The CDR3 DNA sequence: TGTGCCACCATAGGGACAGCTAACACTGAAGCTTTCTTT. Translated: CATIGTANTEAFF.